This T cell receptor (beta chain) stems from a study of blood T cell repertoires in COVID-19. Whole-study context: PBMCs, B-cell-depleted T cells, or T cells provided the cDNA or gDNA that made up the material.

TCRdb keeps only in-frame clones here, not all; method: immunoSEQ multiplex PCR. The table has about 150,000 clones, roughly 78% seen once. Germline V gene sequence: CDR1 MGHRA, CDR2 YSYEKL. V lost 8 bases, J lost 4 bases, and 15 bases lay in between. The CDR3 totals 14 residues. In its sample, this clone was seen a few times. What was sequenced was peripheral blood. The J gene is TRBJ1-5, the V gene TRBV4-1, with D tentatively TRBD1 (5 bases). The receptor comes from a human donor with acute or convalescent COVID-19. The donor label of this sample is uncertain. The CDR3 DNA follows: TGCGCCAGCGGAGACGGGGGACGGAATCAGCCCCAGCATTTT. Its protein product is CASGDGGRNQPQHF.